The text below deals with one T cell receptor beta chain. What antigen it recognizes has not been identified. Per-nucleotide qualities are absent, and no much larger clonotype sits a single base away. The library was made by PCR. Sequencing took place on an Illumina HiSeq 2500. TCR libraries were prepared with molecular barcoding, using unique molecular identifiers to normalize TCRbeta repertoire quantification. TCRdb trimmed public reads at Q25 via fastp, called clones via MiXCR and kept in-frame beta chains. Every entry covers one CDR3 protein and lists the most common genes and DNA from its rows. This sample holds just over 950,000 distinct CDR3 sequences; about 29% were observed only once. The ten largest clones represent roughly 28% of the sample. This specimen belongs to a study of T-cell reconstitution after alpha-beta-depleted transplantation in children (dated by TCRdb to the mid-2010s). A note on the overall study: The study quantitatively tracked T-cell immune reconstitution after TCRalphabeta/CD19-depleted allogeneic hematopoietic cell transplantation in children using TCR repertoire profiling.

V loses 8 bases at its end and J loses 0 bases; junction bases beyond the gene matches: 14. Including the terminal cysteine and phenylalanine, the CDR3 comprises 18 residues. Only the CDR3 portion is preserved as DNA: 54 bases, with reading frame beginning at the first base. Based on the germline V gene (reference sequence), the CDR1 and CDR2 sequences are LNHNV and YYDKDF. The sample's treatment or condition, from its label and the paper: allogeneic hematopoietic cell transplantation with graft depleted of TCRalphabeta T cells and CD19 B cells. Transplant recipients were children who received TCRalphabeta/CD19-depleted allogeneic hematopoietic cell grafts. General conclusions and limits of the study: The high TCRbeta diversity at day 60 in some patients was ascribed to recipient T cells and intrathymic progenitors that had survived conditioning. The frequencies of hyperexpanded clones fell over the following months, and after one year, T-cell counts and TCRbeta diversity were mostly attributed to newly produced T cells. About two months after transplant, the apparently early recovery of alphabetaT-cell counts reportedly depended on just several hundred clones that had expanded rapidly and came from non-depleted graft cells.

The chain is encoded by TRBV15 joined to TRBJ2-1, with TRBD2 matching 9 junction bases. The sequence derives from a boy younger than two who had a stem cell transplant for SCID, so the T cells may come from the graft donor. Source: PBMCs, mostly from graft donor cells, taken 360 days after TCRalphabeta/CD19-depleted stem cell transplant. The nucleotides are TGTGCCACCCCTCGGGGAGCGGGGGGACAGAGCTCCTACAATGAGCAGTTCTTC. This gives the protein CATPRGAGGQSSYNEQFF.